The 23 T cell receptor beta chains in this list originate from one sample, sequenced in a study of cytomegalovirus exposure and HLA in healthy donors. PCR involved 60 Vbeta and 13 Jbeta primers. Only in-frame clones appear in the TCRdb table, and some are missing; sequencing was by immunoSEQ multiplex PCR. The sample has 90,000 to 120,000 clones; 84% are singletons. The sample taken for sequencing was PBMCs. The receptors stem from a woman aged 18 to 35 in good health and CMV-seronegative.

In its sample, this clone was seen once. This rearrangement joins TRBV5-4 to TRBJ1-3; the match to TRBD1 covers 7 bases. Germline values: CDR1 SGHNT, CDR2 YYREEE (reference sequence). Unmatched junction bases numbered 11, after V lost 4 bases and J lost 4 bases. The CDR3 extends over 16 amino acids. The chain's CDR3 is CASSRGGADPGNTIYF. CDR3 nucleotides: TGTGCCAGCAGCCGAGGGGGCGCGGATCCCGGAAACACCATATATTTT.

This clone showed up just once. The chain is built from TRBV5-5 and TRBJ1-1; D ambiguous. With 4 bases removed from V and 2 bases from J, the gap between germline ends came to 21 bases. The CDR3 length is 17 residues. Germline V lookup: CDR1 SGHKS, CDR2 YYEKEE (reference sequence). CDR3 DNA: TGTGCCAGCAGCCTCCGCTGGGGAGAGCACTCCAACACTGAAGCTTTCTTT. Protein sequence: CASSLRWGEHSNTEAFF.

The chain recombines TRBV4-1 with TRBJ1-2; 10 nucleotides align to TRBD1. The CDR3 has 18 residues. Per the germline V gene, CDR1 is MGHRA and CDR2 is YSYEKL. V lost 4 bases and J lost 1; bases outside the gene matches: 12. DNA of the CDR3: TGCGCCAGCAGCCCGATATTAAAGGACAGGGGGTTTAACTATGGCTACACCTTC. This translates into CASSPILKDRGFNYGYTF.

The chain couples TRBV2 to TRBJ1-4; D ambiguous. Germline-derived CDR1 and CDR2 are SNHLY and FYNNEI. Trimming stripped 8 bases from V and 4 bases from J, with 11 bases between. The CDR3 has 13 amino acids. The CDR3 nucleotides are TGTGCCAGCGAAGAGGCGATTAATGAAAAACTGTTTTTT. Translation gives CASEEAINEKLFF.

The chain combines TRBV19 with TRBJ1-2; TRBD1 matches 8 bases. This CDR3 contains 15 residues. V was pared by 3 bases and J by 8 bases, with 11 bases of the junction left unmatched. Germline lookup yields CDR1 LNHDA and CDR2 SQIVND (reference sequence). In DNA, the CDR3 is TGTGCCAGTAGTATCTACTACGGGACAGGCCGCGGCTACACCTTC. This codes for CASSIYYGTGRGYTF. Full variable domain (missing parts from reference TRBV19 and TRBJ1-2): DGGITQSPKYLFRKEGQNVTLSCEQNLNHDAMYWYRQDPGQGLRLIYYSQIVNDFQKGDIAEGYSVSREKKESFPLTVTSAQKNPTAFYLCASSIYYGTGRGYTFGSGTRLTVV.

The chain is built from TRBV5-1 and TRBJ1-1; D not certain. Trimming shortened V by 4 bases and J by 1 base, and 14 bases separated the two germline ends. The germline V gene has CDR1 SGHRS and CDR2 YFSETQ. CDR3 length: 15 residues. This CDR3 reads CASSENGLPNTEAFF. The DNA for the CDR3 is TGCGCCAGCAGCGAAAACGGACTCCCGAACACTGAAGCTTTCTTT.

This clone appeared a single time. This chain's CDR3 is CATSRGSGGGHNEQFF. CDR3 coding DNA: TGTGCCACCAGCAGAGGTTCAGGGGGTGGCCACAATGAGCAGTTCTTC. The chain has TRBV15 and TRBJ2-1; 7 nucleotides match TRBD1. After removal of 1 base from V and 5 bases from J, the junction contained 8 bases not matched to a gene. The CDR3 consists of 16 residues. Germline V gene lookup returns CDR1 LNHNV and CDR2 YYDKDF (reference sequence).

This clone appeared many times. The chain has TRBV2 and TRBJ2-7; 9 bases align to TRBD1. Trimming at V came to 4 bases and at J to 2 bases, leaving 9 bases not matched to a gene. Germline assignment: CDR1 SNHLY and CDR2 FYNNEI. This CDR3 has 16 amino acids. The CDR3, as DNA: TGTGCCAGCAGTGCCTTACAGGGGGCAAAAACCTACGAGCAGTACTTC. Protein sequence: CASSALQGAKTYEQYF.

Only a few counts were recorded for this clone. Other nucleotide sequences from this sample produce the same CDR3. The CDR3 is CASSEQGSTYEQYF. The CDR3 nucleotides read TGTGCCAGCAGTGAACAGGGCTCCACCTACGAGCAGTACTTC. The chain is built from TRBV2 and TRBJ2-7; D may be TRBD1 (5 bases). This CDR3 region has 14 residues. Trimming took 2 bases from V and 2 from J, leaving 10 bases between them. Germline V gene sequence: CDR1 SNHLY, CDR2 FYNNEI.

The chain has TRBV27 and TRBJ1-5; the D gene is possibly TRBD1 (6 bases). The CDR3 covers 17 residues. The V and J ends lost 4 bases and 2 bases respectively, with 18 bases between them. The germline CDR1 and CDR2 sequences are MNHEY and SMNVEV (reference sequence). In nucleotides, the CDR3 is TGTGCCAGCAGTTCACTAACTGAAGGGGGGGGCAATCAGCCCCAGCATTTT. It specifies CASSSLTEGGGNQPQHF.

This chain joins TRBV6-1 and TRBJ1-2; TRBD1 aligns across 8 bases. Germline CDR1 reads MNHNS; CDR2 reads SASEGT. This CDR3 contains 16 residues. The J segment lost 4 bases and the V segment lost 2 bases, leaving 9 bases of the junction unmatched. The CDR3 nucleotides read TGTGCCAGCAGTGAAAGGGGCCAGGGGGCCCTCTATGGCTACACCTTC. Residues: CASSERGQGALYGYTF.

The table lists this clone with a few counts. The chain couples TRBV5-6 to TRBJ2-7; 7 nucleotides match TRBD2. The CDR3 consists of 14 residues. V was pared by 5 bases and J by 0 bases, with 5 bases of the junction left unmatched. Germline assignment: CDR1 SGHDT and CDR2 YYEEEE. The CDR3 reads CASSSSSGSYEQYF. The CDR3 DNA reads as TGTGCCAGCAGTTCGTCTAGCGGCTCCTACGAGCAGTACTTC.

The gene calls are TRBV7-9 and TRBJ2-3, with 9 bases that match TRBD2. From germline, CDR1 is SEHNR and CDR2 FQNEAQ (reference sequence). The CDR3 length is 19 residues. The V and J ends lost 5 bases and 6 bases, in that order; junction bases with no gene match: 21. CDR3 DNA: TGTGCCAGCAGCCTACTCCAGAGCATTAGCGGGAGAGGGAGGGATACGCAGTATTTT. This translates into CASSLLQSISGRGRDTQYF.

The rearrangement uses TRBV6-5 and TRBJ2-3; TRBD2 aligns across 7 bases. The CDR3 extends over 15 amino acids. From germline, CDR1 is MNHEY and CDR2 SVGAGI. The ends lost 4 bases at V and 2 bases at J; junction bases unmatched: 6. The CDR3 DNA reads TGTGCCAGCAGTTCTCTGGGAGGGGACACAGATACGCAGTATTTT. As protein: CASSSLGGDTDTQYF.

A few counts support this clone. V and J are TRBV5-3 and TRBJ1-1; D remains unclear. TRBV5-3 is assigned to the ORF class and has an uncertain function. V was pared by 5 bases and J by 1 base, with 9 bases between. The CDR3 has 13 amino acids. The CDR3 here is CARSPAENTEAFF. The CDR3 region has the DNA TGTGCCAGAAGTCCCGCGGAGAACACTGAAGCTTTCTTT.

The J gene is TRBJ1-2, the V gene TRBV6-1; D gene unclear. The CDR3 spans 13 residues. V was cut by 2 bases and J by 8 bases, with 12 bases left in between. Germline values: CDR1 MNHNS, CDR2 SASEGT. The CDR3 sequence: CASSESEVWGYTF. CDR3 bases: TGTGCCAGCAGTGAATCTGAGGTCTGGGGCTACACCTTC.

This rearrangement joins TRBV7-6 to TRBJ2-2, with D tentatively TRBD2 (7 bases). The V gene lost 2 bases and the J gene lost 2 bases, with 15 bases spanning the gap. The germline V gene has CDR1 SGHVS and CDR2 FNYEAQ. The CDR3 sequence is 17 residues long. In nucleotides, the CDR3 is TGTGCCAGCAGCTTAATTAGTCGGGGGGCAAACACCGGGGAGCTGTTTTTT. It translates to CASSLISRGANTGELFF.

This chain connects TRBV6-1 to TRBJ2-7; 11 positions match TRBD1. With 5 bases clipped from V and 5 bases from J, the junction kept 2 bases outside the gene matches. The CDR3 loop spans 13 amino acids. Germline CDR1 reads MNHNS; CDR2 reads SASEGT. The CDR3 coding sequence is TGTGCCAGCAGTCGGGACAGGGGGGACGAGCAGTACTTC. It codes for CASSRDRGDEQYF.

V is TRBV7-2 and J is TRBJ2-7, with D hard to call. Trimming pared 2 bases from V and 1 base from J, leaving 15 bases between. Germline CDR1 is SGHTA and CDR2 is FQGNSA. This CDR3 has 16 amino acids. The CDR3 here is CASSLRQRHESYEQYF. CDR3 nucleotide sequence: TGTGCCAGCAGCTTACGACAACGACATGAATCCTACGAGCAGTACTTC.

The DNA of the CDR3 is TGTGCCAGCAGTTTACGGGTAGCGGGGGGGCGGGAGACCCAGTACTTC. Residues: CASSLRVAGGRETQYF. The chain carries TRBV28 and TRBJ2-5, with 11 bases aligning to TRBD2. This CDR3 region has 16 residues. V was clipped by 2 bases and J by 5 bases; unmatched bases: 7. Germline V gene lookup returns CDR1 MDHEN and CDR2 SYDVKM.

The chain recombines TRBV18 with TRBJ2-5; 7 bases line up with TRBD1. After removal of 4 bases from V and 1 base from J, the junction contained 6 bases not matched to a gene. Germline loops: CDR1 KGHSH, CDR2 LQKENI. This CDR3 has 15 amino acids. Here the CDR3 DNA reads TGTGCCAGCTCACAAGGGGGCGACTTCCAAGAGACCCAGTACTTC. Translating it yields CASSQGGDFQETQYF.

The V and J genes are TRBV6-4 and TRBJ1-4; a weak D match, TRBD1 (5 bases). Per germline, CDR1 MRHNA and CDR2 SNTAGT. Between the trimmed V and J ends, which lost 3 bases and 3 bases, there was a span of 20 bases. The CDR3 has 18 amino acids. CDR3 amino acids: CASSEVPAGDRPNEKLFF. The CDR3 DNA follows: TGTGCCAGCAGTGAAGTACCAGCCGGCGACAGACCTAATGAAAAACTGTTTTTT.

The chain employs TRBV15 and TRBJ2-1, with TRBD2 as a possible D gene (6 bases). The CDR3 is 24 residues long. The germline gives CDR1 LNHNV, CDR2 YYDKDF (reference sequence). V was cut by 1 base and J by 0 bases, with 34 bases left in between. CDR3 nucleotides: TGTGCCACCAGCAGAGGGAGGGACGGGGTGAGCGAGCGGTCCTACCTGAGCTCCTACAATGAGCAGTTCTTC. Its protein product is CATSRGRDGVSERSYLSSYNEQFF.